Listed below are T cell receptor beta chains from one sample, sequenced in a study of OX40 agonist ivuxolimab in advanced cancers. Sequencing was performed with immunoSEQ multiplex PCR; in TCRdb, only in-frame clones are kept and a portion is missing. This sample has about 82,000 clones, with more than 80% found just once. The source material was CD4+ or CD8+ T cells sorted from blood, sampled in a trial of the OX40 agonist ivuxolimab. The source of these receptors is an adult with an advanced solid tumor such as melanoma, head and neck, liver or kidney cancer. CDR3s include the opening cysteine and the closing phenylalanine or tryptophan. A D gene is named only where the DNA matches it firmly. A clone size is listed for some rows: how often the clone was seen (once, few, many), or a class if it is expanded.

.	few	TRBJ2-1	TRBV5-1	TGCGCCAGCTCACCGGATCAGGTCTACAATGAGCAGTTCTTC	CASSPDQVYNEQFF
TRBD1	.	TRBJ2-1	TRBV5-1	TGCGCCAGCAGCCTGTCCATAAGACAGGGCGATGAGCAGTTCTTC	CASSLSIRQGDEQFF
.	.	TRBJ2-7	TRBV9	TGTGCCAGCAGCGTAGGGAGTACACTAGCACTCTACGAGCAGTACTTC	CASSVGSTLALYEQYF
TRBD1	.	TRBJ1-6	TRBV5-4	TGTGCCAGCAGCCCCGGGACAGGGGAGAATTCACCCCTCCACTTT	CASSPGTGENSPLHF
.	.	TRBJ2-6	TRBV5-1	TGCGCCAGCAGCCCCACAGCTAGCTCTGGGGCCAACGTCCTGACTTTC	CASSPTASSGANVLTF
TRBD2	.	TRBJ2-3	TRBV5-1	TGCGCCAGCAGCTCCGAGCGGGGGGGCACAGATACGCAGTATTTT	CASSSERGGTDTQYF
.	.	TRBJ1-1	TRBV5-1	TGCGCCAGCAGCCCCCGGGACGGTGAAGCTTTCTTT	CASSPRDGEAFF
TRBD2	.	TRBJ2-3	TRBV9	TGTGCCAGCAGCGTAGAGCTAGCGGTCGATACGCAGTATTTT	CASSVELAVDTQYF
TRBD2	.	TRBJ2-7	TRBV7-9	TGTGCCAGCAGCTCCCGGGACGGCCGGGGGGGGGAGTACTTC	CASSSRDGRGGEYF
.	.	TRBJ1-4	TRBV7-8	TGTGCCAGCAGCTCAATGCTAGCAACTAATGAAAAACTGTTTTTT	CASSSMLATNEKLFF
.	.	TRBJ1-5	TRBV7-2	TGTGCCAGCACCAGGGGACCACGCCAGCCCCAGCATTTT	CASTRGPRQPQHF
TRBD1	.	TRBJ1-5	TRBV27	TGTGCCAGCAGTCCACGACAGGGAGCCCTGTCCCAGCATTTT	CASSPRQGALSQHF
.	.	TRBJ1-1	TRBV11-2	TGTGCCAGCAGCTTAGATGCCAGGGCCACTGAAGCTTTCTTT	CASSLDARATEAFF
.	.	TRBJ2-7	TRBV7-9	TGTGCCAGCAGCTCAGCGGGCCCCGCGGACGAGCAGTACTTC	CASSSAGPADEQYF
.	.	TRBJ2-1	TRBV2	TGTGCCAGCAGCTTTCAGGGACACGACGATGAGCAGTTCTTC	CASSFQGHDDEQFF
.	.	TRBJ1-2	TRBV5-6	TGTGCCAGCAGCCCCCCGGAAGACTATGGCTACACCTTC	CASSPPEDYGYTF
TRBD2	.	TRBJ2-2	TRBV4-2	TGTGCCAGCAGCCAACATGCCGGGACTAGCACCGGGGAGCTGTTTTTT	CASSQHAGTSTGELFF
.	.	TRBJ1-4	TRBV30	TGTGCCTGGAGACCGGACAGTAATGAAAAACTGTTTTTT	CAWRPDSNEKLFF
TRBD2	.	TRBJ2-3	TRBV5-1	TGCGCCAGCAGCTTGGGGCTAGCGGGGTCCCCGGGGGATACGCAGTATTTT	CASSLGLAGSPGDTQYF
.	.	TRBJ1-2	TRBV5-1	TGCGCCAGCAGCCTGGAGGGGGGGAGGAATGGCTACACCTTC	CASSLEGGRNGYTF
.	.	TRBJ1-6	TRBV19	TGTGCCACTTCCACCATGGGTTCCTATAATTCACCCCTCCACTTT	CATSTMGSYNSPLHF
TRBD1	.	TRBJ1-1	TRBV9	TGTGCCAGCAGCGTTCGACCAGGGGGCCGGGGCACTGAAGCTTTCTTT	CASSVRPGGRGTEAFF
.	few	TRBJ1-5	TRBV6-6	TGTGCCAGCAGTTACGTGAAGGGGGGCAATCAGCCCCAGCATTTT	CASSYVKGGNQPQHF
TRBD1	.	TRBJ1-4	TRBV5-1	TGCGCCAGCAGCATACAGGGGATGGGTACAACTAATGAAAAACTGTTTTTT	CASSIQGMGTTNEKLFF
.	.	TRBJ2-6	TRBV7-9	TGTGCCAGCAGCTTAGACGCCAGGTGGATAGGGGCCAACGTCCTGACTTTC	CASSLDARWIGANVLTF
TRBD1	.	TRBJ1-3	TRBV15	TGTGCCACTAGACAGGGGGCGAATTCAAACACCATATATTTT	CATRQGANSNTIYF
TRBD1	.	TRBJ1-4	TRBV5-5	TGTGCCAGCAGCTGGACAGGAGAAAATGAAAAACTGTTTTTT	CASSWTGENEKLFF
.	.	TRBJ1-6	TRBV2	TGTGCCAGCAGTGAAATTAGTTATTCACCCCTCCACTTT	CASSEISYSPLHF
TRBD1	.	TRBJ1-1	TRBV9	TGTGCCAGCAGCGTAGTTACAGGGGCCCCTGAAGCTTTCTTT	CASSVVTGAPEAFF
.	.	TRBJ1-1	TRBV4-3	TGCGCCAGCAGCCAAGATCCCGGGGGACTAGGAGTGAACACTGAAGCTTTCTTT	CASSQDPGGLGVNTEAFF
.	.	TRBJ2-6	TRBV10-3	TGTGCCATCAGTGCGCAGATCTCTGGGGCCAACGTCCTGACTTTC	CAISAQISGANVLTF
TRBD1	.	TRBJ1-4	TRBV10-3	TGTGCCATCAGCCCCGAGACAGGGGCGTCTAATGAAAAACTGTTTTTT	CAISPETGASNEKLFF
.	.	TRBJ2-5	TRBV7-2	TGTGCCAGCAGCCAGGAGTTCTCAGAGACCCAGTACTTC	CASSQEFSETQYF
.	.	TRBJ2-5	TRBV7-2	TGTGCCAGCAGCTTAGGGCACGCGGGAGAGACCCAGTACTTC	CASSLGHAGETQYF
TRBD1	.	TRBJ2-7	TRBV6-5	TGTGCCAGCAGACCTCCTCGACAGGGGGGCGAGCAGTACTTC	CASRPPRQGGEQYF
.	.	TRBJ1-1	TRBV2	TGTGCCAGCAGTGAATATGGTAGGAACACTGAAGCTTTCTTT	CASSEYGRNTEAFF
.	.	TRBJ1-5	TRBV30	TGTGCCTGGAGTGCCACAGGTTCTCATCAGCCCCAGCATTTT	CAWSATGSHQPQHF
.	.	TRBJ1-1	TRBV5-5	TGTGCCAGCAGCCTGGGCGTGGGACGGATGAACACTGAAGCTTTCTTT	CASSLGVGRMNTEAFF
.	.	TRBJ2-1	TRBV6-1	TGTGCCAGCAGTGAGGTTAATGAGCAGTTCTTC	CASSEVNEQFF
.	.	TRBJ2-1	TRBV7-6	TGTGCCAGCAGCTCAGGGCCCGGGAGCAATGAGCAGTTCTTC	CASSSGPGSNEQFF
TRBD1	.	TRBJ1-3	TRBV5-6	TGTGCCAGCAGCTTAGTGACAGGGCTCTCTGGAAACACCATATATTTT	CASSLVTGLSGNTIYF
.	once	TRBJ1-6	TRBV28	TGTGCCAGCAGACCCGACAGGCTAGGGAATTCACCCCTCCACTTT	CASRPDRLGNSPLHF
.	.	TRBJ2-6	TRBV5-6	TGTGCCAGCAGCTTGAATCCGGGGTCTGGGGCCAACGTCCTGACTTTC	CASSLNPGSGANVLTF
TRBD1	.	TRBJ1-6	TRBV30	TGTGCCTGGAGAATGAGGGGACAGGTGAATTCACCCCTCCACTTT	CAWRMRGQVNSPLHF
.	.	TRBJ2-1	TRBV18	TGTGCCAGCTCACCGGGGATTAACAATGAGCAGTTCTTC	CASSPGINNEQFF
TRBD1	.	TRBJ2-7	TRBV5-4	TGTGCCAGCAGCTTGGGGGGGACAGCGAACTACGAGCAGTACTTC	CASSLGGTANYEQYF
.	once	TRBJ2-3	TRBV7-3	TGTGCCAGCAGCTTACTATTGACAGATACGCAGTATTTT	CASSLLLTDTQYF
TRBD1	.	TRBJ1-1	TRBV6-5	TGTGCCAGCACCCCGGACAGGGAGTACACTAAAGCTTTCTTT	CASTPDREYTKAFF
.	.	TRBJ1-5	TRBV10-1	TGCGCCAGCAGTGAGAAGGAAGGAAGCGAGAGCAATCAGCCCCAGCATTTT	CASSEKEGSESNQPQHF
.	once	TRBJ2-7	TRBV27	TGTGCCAGCAGACTGGCTCAAACCTCCTACGAGCAGTACTTC	CASRLAQTSYEQYF
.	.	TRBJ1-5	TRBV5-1	TGCGCCAGCAGGGCCGATCTTGGCGAGCCCCAGCATTTT	CASRADLGEPQHF
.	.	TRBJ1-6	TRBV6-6	TGTGCCAGCAGTTACTCGGGAGATTCACCCCTCCACTTT	CASSYSGDSPLHF
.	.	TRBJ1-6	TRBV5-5	TGTGCCAGCAGCTTGGGGACGGCTAATTCACCCCTCCACTTT	CASSLGTANSPLHF